This T cell receptor (beta chain) is from a study of blood T cell repertoires in COVID-19. Study as a whole: The United States, Italy and Spain provided the acute and convalescent COVID-19 samples. Sources were T cells, B-cell-depleted T cells, or PBMCs; the material itself was cDNA or gDNA.

Germline-derived CDR1 and CDR2 are SGHDT and YYEEEE. The CDR3 contains 17 residues. V was cut by 0 bases and J by 3 bases, with 15 bases left in between. Those enrolled in Seattle joined during active infection and were followed longitudinally afterward. Some clones are missing from TCRdb's copy, which holds only in-frame ones; the method was immunoSEQ multiplex PCR. The data hold about 200,000 clones, with roughly 80% observed a single time. The sequencing input was peripheral blood. The rearrangement joins TRBV5-6 to TRBJ1-4; no clear D. The receptor's source is a woman aged 55-69 years with COVID-19, enrolled during active disease. DNA for the CDR3: TGTGCCAGCAGCTTGGCCGGCGTGCGGGCCTCTAATGAAAAACTGTTTTTT. Translation: CASSLAGVRASNEKLFF.